This TCR beta chain was recovered during a study of blood T cell repertoires in COVID-19. As for the study in general: Researchers got acute and convalescent COVID-19 samples from the United States, Italy and Spain.

This clone has a single count. In the original processing: Quantification of nucleated cells was approximated via reference gene primer amplification. Some clones are missing from TCRdb's copy, which holds only in-frame ones; the method was immunoSEQ multiplex PCR. D and trimming were read from the DNA, whereas the V and J calls and clone size are those reported in that table. Of tens of thousands of clones in the sample, just over 85% were seen once. V lost 6 bases and J lost 7; bases outside the gene matches: 7. There are 13 residues in the CDR3. The germline V gene has CDR1 MNHEY and CDR2 SVGAGI. The rearrangement joins TRBV6-5 to TRBJ1-2; 8 nucleotides match TRBD1. Input material: peripheral blood. The sequence came from a woman at least 80 years old in a cohort sampled during active or convalescent COVID-19. CDR3 sequence reads: CASSNRGVGGYTF. CDR3 in DNA: TGTGCCAGCAGCAACAGGGGGGTCGGTGGCTACACCTTC.